This TCR beta chain was sequenced in a study of Graves' ophthalmopathy and Graves' hyperthyroidism. Germline V gives CDR1 MNHEY, CDR2 SVGEGT. The CDR3 has 12 residues. V lost 10 bases, J lost 6 bases, and 16 bases lay in between. This clonotype was found many times. Moderate-to-severe activity, with CAS ≥3, NOSPECS ≥4 and duration under 3 months, characterized the donors with ophthalmopathy. The sequenced template was RNA, covering the TCR beta CDR3 region. The library came from an HTBI-primed first-round RT-PCR and a second-round multiplex PCR. From the multiplex PCR reads, TCRdb called clonotypes with MiXCR, one entry per CDR3 protein. The sample lists approximately 480,000 distinct CDR3 sequences; over 13% were seen once.

The chain uses TRBV6-2 or TRBV6-3 and TRBJ2-7; a possible D gene is TRBD1 (6 bases). Sequencing was done on a sample of blood. The sequence derives from a woman aged 30 to 39 with Graves' ophthalmopathy. CDR3 protein: CATCRGVGEQYF. In nucleotides, the CDR3 is TGTGCCACCTGCAGGGGAGTGGGCGAGCAGTACTTC.